Following are 24 T cell receptor beta chains from one sample sequenced in a study of T cell responses to AZD1222 COVID-19 vaccine. Assay used: immunoSEQ multiplex PCR; TCRdb lists only in-frame clones, some missing. The table records over 100,000 clones, just over 90% of them present only once. This material consisted of peripheral blood, taken 28 days after the second AZD1222 dose. The receptors shown here come from an adult who received the AZD1222 COVID-19 vaccine.

The genes are TRBV4-2 and TRBJ1-1; D gene ambiguous. The CDR3 covers 14 residues. Trimming took off 4 bases at V and 0 bases at J, with 9 bases between the two ends. The germline V gene encodes CDR1 LGHNA and CDR2 YNFKEQ. The CDR3 reads CASSRNGLNTEAFF. The CDR3 coding sequence is TGTGCCAGCAGCCGGAACGGATTGAACACTGAAGCTTTCTTT.

The chain joins TRBV9 to TRBJ1-2; tentative D call: TRBD1 (6 bases). With 3 bases removed from V and 4 bases from J, the gap between germline ends came to 13 bases. The CDR3 sequence is 14 residues long. From germline, CDR1 is SGDLS and CDR2 YYNGEE. The CDR3 DNA reads TGTGCCAGCAGCGGGCTAGGGGGGACCTATGGCTACACCTTC. It codes for CASSGLGGTYGYTF.

The chain recombines TRBV9 with TRBJ2-3; D is tentatively TRBD1 or TRBD2 (6 bases each). Trimming removed 0 bases at V and 5 bases at J, with 13 bases between. The CDR3 extends over 15 amino acids. CDR1 is SGDLS, CDR2 YYNGEE, per germline. The CDR3, as DNA: TGTGCCAGCAGCGTAGAGGGGGGAATAGGAGATACGCAGTATTTT. Translating gives CASSVEGGIGDTQYF.

The chain combines TRBV18 with TRBJ1-1, with 9 positions matching TRBD1. V was pared by 6 bases and J by 5 bases, with 4 bases of the junction left unmatched. Germline values: CDR1 KGHSH, CDR2 LQKENI. This CDR3 is built from 13 residues. The CDR3 DNA is TGTGCCAGCTCGGGACAGGGAGGAACTGAAGCTTTCTTT. It is translated as CASSGQGGTEAFF.

This clone was seen just once. The chain employs TRBV20-1 and TRBJ1-2; a possible D gene is TRBD1 (5 bases). Germline assignment: CDR1 DFQATT and CDR2 SNEGSKA (reference sequence). The ends were cut back, 3 bases at V and 4 bases at J, with 33 bases in the middle. This CDR3 is 20 amino acids long. The CDR3: CSASDGLGGDSGKGTYGYTF. The CDR3 nucleotides read TGCAGTGCTAGTGACGGCTTGGGGGGGGATTCCGGGAAGGGGACCTATGGCTACACCTTC.

The rearrangement joins TRBV28 to TRBJ1-1, with D uncertain. V was shortened by 6 bases and J by 0 bases, with 11 bases between the two germline ends. The CDR3 length is 14 residues. CDR1 is MDHEN and CDR2 is SYDVKM in the germline V gene. CDR3 residues: CASRLFGLNTEAFF. Written as DNA, the CDR3 is TGTGCCAGCAGATTGTTCGGCCTGAACACTGAAGCTTTCTTT.

The rearrangement links TRBV14 to TRBJ2-1; a weak D match, TRBD1 (5 bases). The CDR3 is 14 amino acids. Germline V CDR1 and CDR2: SGHDN, FVKESK. Trimming stripped 4 bases from V and 0 bases from J, with 7 bases between. Written as DNA, the CDR3 is TGTGCCAGCAGCCGGGGCTCCTCCTACAATGAGCAGTTCTTC. Amino acids: CASSRGSSYNEQFF.

The gene calls are TRBV5-4 and TRBJ1-2; TRBD1 matches 9 bases. V lost 4 bases, J lost 5 bases, and 9 bases stayed unmatched. CDR3 size: 15 residues. Per germline, CDR1 SGHNT and CDR2 YYREEE (reference sequence). The CDR3 DNA sequence: TGTGCCAGCAGCGCCGGGGACAGGGTGTGGTATGGCTACACCTTC. It yields the protein CASSAGDRVWYGYTF.

J is TRBJ2-7 and V is TRBV2; TRBD2 matches at 7 bases. J gave up 3 bases and V 3 bases, and 2 bases lay outside the gene matches. Germline V gene data show CDR1 as SNHLY and CDR2 as FYNNEI. The CDR3 is 13 residues long. CDR3 region: CASSEASGYEQYF. The CDR3 DNA is TGTGCCAGCAGTGAGGCTAGCGGCTACGAGCAGTACTTC.

V gene TRBV5-1 combines with J gene TRBJ1-5; D is undetermined. Trimming left V 1 base short and J 3 bases short, with 11 bases between. Germline CDR1 reads SGHRS; CDR2 reads YFSETQ. The CDR3 has 15 residues. Here the CDR3 DNA reads TGCGCCAGCAGCTTGATGGGAAGGGTCAATCAGCCCCAGCATTTT. This encodes CASSLMGRVNQPQHF.

The chain couples TRBV18 to TRBJ1-2; TRBD1 might be the D (5 bases). Trimming took off 0 bases at V and 10 bases at J, with 18 bases between the two ends. The CDR3 totals 15 residues. Germline assignment: CDR1 KGHSH and CDR2 LQKENI. CDR3 nucleotide sequence: TGTGCCAGCTCACCACCGCTCGCCAGGGAGAATGCCTACACCTTC. Its translation: CASSPPLARENAYTF.

The V and J genes are TRBV7-9 and TRBJ2-7, with D possibly being TRBD1 or TRBD2 (5 bases each). With 5 bases removed from V and 0 bases from J, the gap between germline ends came to 17 bases. The CDR3 covers 16 residues. Germline-derived CDR1 and CDR2 are SEHNR and FQNEAQ (reference sequence). CDR3 coding DNA: TGTGCCAGCAGCCCAGATGGGACCAGACACTCCTACGAGCAGTACTTC. Translation: CASSPDGTRHSYEQYF.

The chain is built from TRBV2 and TRBJ2-1, with D hard to call. The CDR3 runs 11 residues. Germline-derived CDR1 and CDR2 are SNHLY and FYNNEI. Trimming stripped 8 bases from V and 3 bases from J, with 5 bases between. The CDR3 DNA reads TGTGCCAGCTACTACTACAATGAGCAGTTCTTC. Encoded protein: CASYYYNEQFF. Full variable domain (remainder filled in from reference TRBV2 and TRBJ2-1): EPEVTQTPSHQVTQMGQEVILRCVPISNHLYFYWYRQILGQKVEFLVSFYNNEISEKSEIFDDQFSVERPDGSNFTLKIRSTKLEDSAMYFCASYYYNEQFFGPGTRLTVL.

V is TRBV3-1 (or the pseudogene TRBV3-2) and J is TRBJ1-1, with a weak D call TRBD1 (5 bases). The V gene's germline CDR1 is LGHDT and CDR2 YNNKEL (reference sequence). The V end was cut by 5 bases, the J end by 5 bases, with 18 bases between. There are 15 residues in the CDR3. The CDR3 protein is CASSTNGGVGTEAFF. In DNA, the CDR3 is TGTGCCAGCAGCACCAACGGGGGGGTAGGAACTGAAGCTTTCTTT.

This sequence joins TRBV7-9 and TRBJ2-7; D possibly uses TRBD1 or TRBD2 (5 bases each). V was trimmed by 4 bases and J by 3 bases, leaving 10 bases between them. CDR3 length: 13 amino acids. From germline, CDR1 is SEHNR and CDR2 FQNEAQ (reference sequence). The CDR3: CASSSGRNYEQYF. The CDR3 DNA follows: TGTGCCAGCAGCTCGGGACGGAACTACGAGCAGTACTTC.

V gene TRBV6-5 combines with J gene TRBJ2-7; D is perhaps TRBD1 (6 bases). The V end was cut by 0 bases, the J end by 7 bases, with 7 bases between. This CDR3 has 12 residues. The germline CDR1 and CDR2 sequences are MNHEY and SVGAGI. The DNA of the CDR3 is TGTGCCAGCAGTTACTCTACAGGGGAGCAGTACTTC. Its translation is CASSYSTGEQYF.

This chain connects TRBV3-1 (or the pseudogene TRBV3-2) to TRBJ2-1; D is uncertain. V lost 0 bases, J lost 5 bases, and 8 bases lay in between. This CDR3 spans 14 amino acids. The germline gives CDR1 LGHDT, CDR2 YNNKEL (reference sequence). The CDR3 region is CASSQEGFNNEQFF. The CDR3 DNA reads TGTGCCAGCAGCCAAGAGGGGTTTAACAATGAGCAGTTCTTC.

The rearrangement links TRBV5-1 to TRBJ2-2; weak D call: TRBD2 (5 bases). CDR3 size: 16 residues. Per the germline V gene, CDR1 is SGHRS and CDR2 is YFSETQ. Trimming stripped 0 bases from V and 7 bases from J, with 16 bases between. The CDR3 loop is CASSLVGGGTSGELFF. DNA for the CDR3: TGCGCCAGCAGCTTGGTCGGAGGAGGCACCAGCGGGGAGCTGTTTTTT.

The rearrangement links TRBV5-1 to TRBJ2-5; 14 positions agree with TRBD2. The CDR3 sequence is 17 residues long. V was clipped by 4 bases and J by 1 base; unmatched bases: 6. Germline values: CDR1 SGHRS, CDR2 YFSETQ. The CDR3, as DNA: TGCGCCAGCAGCACCGGACTAGCGGGAGGTCCCCAAGAGACCCAGTACTTC. Encoded protein: CASSTGLAGGPQETQYF.

This chain connects TRBV25-1 to TRBJ1-3; a weak D match, TRBD1 (5 bases). The CDR3 loop spans 14 amino acids. Germline CDR1 reads MGHDK; CDR2 reads SYGVNS. Trimming removed 3 bases from V and 2 bases from J, with 8 bases in between. CDR3 residues: CASSEGGAGNTIYF. The CDR3 DNA sequence: TGTGCCAGCAGTGAGGGGGGGGCTGGAAACACCATATATTTT.

This clone was seen only once. The chain has TRBV2 and TRBJ2-2; D possibly matches TRBD1 or TRBD2 (5 bases each). Trimming stripped 8 bases from V and 3 bases from J, with 10 bases between. The CDR3 covers 13 residues. Germline CDR1 SNHLY, CDR2 FYNNEI. The DNA for the CDR3 is TGTGCCAGCGGGGGTTTGCACACCGGGGAGCTGTTTTTT. Its translation is CASGGLHTGELFF.

This chain uses TRBV19 with TRBJ2-7, with 13 bases that match TRBD2. The trim removed 5 bases at V and 5 bases at J, leaving 6 bases unmatched. The CDR3 totals 15 residues. CDR1 LNHDA and CDR2 SQIVND come from the germline V gene (reference sequence). CDR3 nucleotides: TGTGCCAGTAGTTCCCCGGGACTAGCGGGAAACGAGCAGTACTTC. Encoded protein: CASSSPGLAGNEQYF.

This clone was counted once. The V gene is TRBV27, the J gene TRBJ1-1; D uncertain. The CDR3 totals 12 residues. The germline V and J ends were trimmed by 5 bases and 3 bases, with 7 bases remaining between them. CDR1 is MNHEY and CDR2 is SMNVEV in the germline V gene (reference sequence). DNA for the CDR3: TGTGCCAGCAGTACTGAGCACACTGAAGCTTTCTTT. Amino acids: CASSTEHTEAFF.

The rearrangement links TRBV29-1 to TRBJ2-1; TRBD2 agrees at 14 bases. Trimming at V came to 7 bases and at J to 5 bases, leaving 4 bases not matched to a gene. The germline gives CDR1 SQVTM, CDR2 ANQGSEA. The CDR3 loop spans 14 amino acids. CDR3 sequence (DNA): TGCAGCGGCGGGACTAGCGGGAGTCACAATGAGCAGTTCTTC. Its protein is CSGGTSGSHNEQFF.